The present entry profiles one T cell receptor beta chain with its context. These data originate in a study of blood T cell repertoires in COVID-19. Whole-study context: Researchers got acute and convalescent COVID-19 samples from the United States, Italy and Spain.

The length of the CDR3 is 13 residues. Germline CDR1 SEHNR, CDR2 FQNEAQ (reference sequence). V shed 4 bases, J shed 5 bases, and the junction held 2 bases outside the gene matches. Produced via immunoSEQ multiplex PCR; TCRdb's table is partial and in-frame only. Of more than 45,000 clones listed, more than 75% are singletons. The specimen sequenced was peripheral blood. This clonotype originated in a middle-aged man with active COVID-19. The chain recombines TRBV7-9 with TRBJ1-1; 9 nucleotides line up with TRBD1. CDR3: CASSWGQGTEAFF. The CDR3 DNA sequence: TGTGCCAGCAGCTGGGGACAGGGAACTGAAGCTTTCTTT.